This TCR beta chain was sequenced in a study of persistence of HIV-infected CD4 T cells. Study summary: Donors had been on suppressive ART for a median of roughly 8 years. Multiple blood draws of up to 180 mL, except two donors with single leukapheresis. Findings of the study overall: Within sorted populations, more oligoclonal TCRs accompanied more oligoclonal proviruses.

Lysates of CMV-infected fibroblasts at approximately 9.4 ug/mL stimulated these cells. Sorting of responding CD4+ T cells relied on upregulated CD40 ligand together with CD69. Stimulated PBMCs had first been depleted of CD8+ T cells. As regards this clone: Its antigen remains unidentified.

J was trimmed by 6 bases and V by 4 bases; bases with no gene match: 4. Germline CDR1 SGDLS, CDR2 YYNGEE. The CDR3 runs 14 residues. Sequencing used immunoSEQ version 4 in survey mode. Assay: immunoSEQ multiplex PCR; the TCRdb copy retains only in-frame clones and omits some. This sample carries about 16,000 clones, 65% of them seen once, and the ten largest clones take 7% to 10%. This TCR was recovered from an adult woman with HIV who was CMV-seropositive. The specimen was CD4+ T cells sorted from PBMCs after 18-hour stimulation, collected from a patient who received antiretroviral therapy. The chain carries TRBV9 and TRBJ2-5; 12 positions agree with TRBD2. CDR3 in DNA: TGTGCCAGCAGCCTGACTAGCGGGGGACAGACCCAGTACTTC. The encoded protein is CASSLTSGGQTQYF.